The clone carrying this T cell receptor (beta chain) was observed a single time. Its antigen is undetermined. A sample-barcoded 5' primer and a J-beta primer mix were used in a second PCR of roughly 7 to 11 cycles. TCRdb processed the 5' RACE reads anew with MiXCR; each CDR3 protein has one entry. The table has about 1.4 million distinct CDR3 sequences, approximately 59% seen once. These data belong to a study of blood T cells in healthy people across ages. Regarding the study as a whole: Roughly linear age-related decline in beta diversity appeared, significant by age around 42.

Germline assignment: CDR1 MGHDK and CDR2 SYGVNS. The CDR3 consists of 16 residues. Trimming pared 0 bases from V and 2 bases from J, leaving 14 bases between. Each sample gave at least 6 million isolated PBMCs. Material: blood. This rearrangement joins TRBV25-1 to TRBJ2-7; no definite D call. This TCR was sampled from a man between 18 and 35 years old in good health. CDR3 amino acids: CASSEYPGTTTYEQYF. CDR3 DNA sequence: TGTGCCAGCAGTGAATATCCTGGAACAACGACCTACGAGCAGTACTTC.